The next 29 T cell receptor beta chains were all read from a single sample in a study of identical twins' blood T cells. A single record per CDR3 protein comes from TCRdb applying MiXCR to the 5' RACE reads. This table has 300,000 to 450,000 distinct CDR3 sequences, about 28% appearing once. Material: PBMCs. Receptors were obtained from a woman between 18 and 55 years old in good health.

This clonotype showed up just a few times. The rearrangement uses TRBV7-9 and TRBJ1-3; no reliable D call. The V and J ends lost 6 bases and 4 bases respectively, with 19 bases between them. The CDR3 extends over 16 amino acids. CDR1 and CDR2 from the germline V gene are SEHNR and FQNEAQ (reference sequence). The CDR3 loop reads CASSLIGAAGGNTIYF. The CDR3 coding sequence is TGTGCCAGCAGTCTTATCGGAGCAGCGGGGGGAAACACCATATATTTT.

Details on this clonotype: A much larger clone sits a single nucleotide away, making a read error possible. CDR3 nucleotide sequence: TGCGGTGCTCCCAGTCCGACAGGGAACACTGAAGCTTTCTTT. Protein: CGAPSPTGNTEAFF. The chain is built from TRBV20-1 and TRBJ1-1, with a possible D match to TRBD1 (6 bases). The V gene's germline CDR1 is DFQATT and CDR2 SNEGSKA (reference sequence). The CDR3 is 14 amino acids.

This clonotype was counted many times. This rearrangement joins TRBV9 to TRBJ1-3; 8 bases are shared with TRBD1. The CDR3 extends over 14 amino acids. V lost 3 bases and J lost 7; bases outside the gene matches: 6. CDR1 is SGDLS, CDR2 YYNGEE, per germline. CDR3 DNA sequence: TGTGCCAGCAGCGGAAGACAGGGGTTTAACACCATATATTTT. Translating gives CASSGRQGFNTIYF.

The genes are TRBV20-1 and TRBJ2-1; D is uncertain. CDR1 is DFQATT, CDR2 SNEGSKA, per germline (reference sequence). This CDR3 contains 15 residues. V was pared by 6 bases and J by 4 bases, with 19 bases between. CDR3 nucleotide sequence: TGCAGTGCCTCCCCATCCCGGGCGCTATACAATGAGCAGTTCTTC. Translated, it gives CSASPSRALYNEQFF.

V is TRBV29-1 and J is TRBJ2-1; TRBD2 might be the D (6 bases). The CDR3 loop spans 11 amino acids. The V gene's germline CDR1 is SQVTM and CDR2 ANQGSEA. Trimming stripped 6 bases from V and 8 bases from J, with 11 bases between. Written as DNA, the CDR3 is TGCAGCGTCAAGGAGGGGTATGAGCAGTTCTTC. It translates to CSVKEGYEQFF.

The V and J genes are TRBV10-3 and TRBJ1-5, with unresolved D. TRBJ2-3 explains the end of the DNA better; the J call may be wrong. Germline loops: CDR1 ENHRY, CDR2 SYGVKD. The CDR3 length is 13 residues. CDR3 region: CAGSVTENQPQYF. The CDR3 DNA reads as TGTGCCGGATCAGTGACGGAAAATCAGCCCCAGTATTTT.

The chain has TRBV6-5 and TRBJ1-2; D perhaps matches TRBD1 (6 bases). Germline assignment: CDR1 MNHEY and CDR2 SVGAGI. With 6 bases removed from V and 1 base from J, the gap between germline ends came to 12 bases. CDR3 length: 14 residues. The CDR3 bases are TGTGCCAGCAGCACAGGGAGAGTTAACTATGGCTACACCTTC. Its protein is CASSTGRVNYGYTF.

V and J are TRBV2 and TRBJ2-4, with D perhaps matching TRBD1 (7 bases). Germline V CDR1 and CDR2: SNHLY, FYNNEI. The V end lost 8 bases, the J end lost 6 bases, and 23 bases lay between the germline ends. This CDR3 region has 16 residues. The CDR3 DNA follows: TGTGCCAGCGTAAAAATGGGACTCCGGGACAGAAACATTCAGTACTTC. This gives the protein CASVKMGLRDRNIQYF. Using reference TRBV2 and TRBJ2-4 for the parts outside the CDR3, the full variable domain is EPEVTQTPSHQVTQMGQEVILRCVPISNHLYFYWYRQILGQKVEFLVSFYNNEISEKSEIFDDQFSVERPDGSNFTLKIRSTKLEDSAMYFCASVKMGLRDRNIQYFGAGTRLSVL.

This clonotype occurred many times. The CDR3 bases are TGCAGTGCTAGAGCGAGATCAGGGATGGCTAATGAAAAACTGTTTTTT. It translates to CSARARSGMANEKLFF. The chain employs TRBV20-1 and TRBJ1-4, with D maybe TRBD1 (5 bases). The CDR3 is 16 amino acids. V was shortened by 1 base and J by 3 bases, with 15 bases between the two germline ends. Germline V gene lookup returns CDR1 DFQATT and CDR2 SNEGSKA (reference sequence).

A remark on this clonotype: As the CDR3 is not closed by the conserved phenylalanine or tryptophan, this likely results from a read error. The chain links TRBV5-1 to TRBJ2-1; 12 bases agree with TRBD1. Losses at the gene ends were 2 bases for V and 8 bases for J; bases not matched to a gene: 5. CDR1 SGHRS and CDR2 YFSETQ come from the germline V gene. The CDR3 contains 15 residues. This CDR3 is CASSFGGTGGDEQFL. Here the CDR3 DNA reads TGCGCCAGCAGCTTCGGAGGGACAGGGGGCGATGAGCAGTTCTTG.

The chain carries TRBV28 and TRBJ2-1, with 10 bases fitting TRBD2. V gave up 6 bases and J gave up 5 bases; unmatched junction bases: 13. The CDR3 length is 17 residues. Per germline, CDR1 MDHEN and CDR2 SYDVKM. Here the CDR3 reads CASSLGLAGVDHNEQFF. The CDR3 bases are TGTGCCAGCAGCCTAGGGCTAGCGGGAGTGGATCACAATGAGCAGTTCTTC.

As to this clonotype: A junction end diverges from the germline sequence, so it may reflect a read error. This chain joins TRBV2 and TRBJ1-3; 7 bases are shared with TRBD1. From germline, CDR1 is SNHLY and CDR2 FYNNEI. The CDR3 runs to 16 residues. The CDR3 nucleotides read TGTGCCAGCAGTGAATTTAAGGGGGCCTCTGGAAAAACCATATATTTT. Encoded protein: CASSEFKGASGKTIYF.

This clonotype turned up a few times. The chain combines TRBV4-3 with TRBJ1-6; 7 bases match TRBD1. J lost 5 bases, V lost 0 bases, and 7 bases had no gene match. Germline lookup yields CDR1 LGHNA and CDR2 YSLEER. The CDR3 contains 17 residues. The CDR3, as DNA: TGCGCCAGCAGCCAAGAGGTTGACAGGGCCCATAATTCACCCCTCCACTTT. Protein sequence: CASSQEVDRAHNSPLHF.

This clonotype has more than one count but fewer than ten. This chain links TRBV29-1 with TRBJ1-1, with D perhaps matching TRBD1 (5 bases). The CDR3 is 12 residues long. Germline CDR1 SQVTM, CDR2 ANQGSEA. V was cut by 4 bases and J by 5 bases, with 11 bases left in between. The CDR3 sequence: CSVGGWVTEAFF. For the CDR3, the DNA is TGCAGCGTTGGGGGGTGGGTAACTGAAGCTTTCTTT. The full variable domain, its missing parts supplied by reference TRBV29-1 and TRBJ1-1, is SAVISQKPSRDICQRGTSLTIQCQVDSQVTMMFWYRQQPGQSLTLIATANQGSEATYESGFVIDKFPISRPNLTFSTLTVSNMSPEDSSIYLCSVGGWVTEAFFGQGTRLTVV.

V is TRBV7-9 and J is TRBJ2-1; TRBD1 might be the D (6 bases). Trimming pared 5 bases from V and 0 bases from J, leaving 14 bases between. CDR1 SEHNR and CDR2 FQNEAQ come from the germline V gene (reference sequence). This CDR3 contains 16 residues. This CDR3 reads CASSARQGSSYNEQFF. The CDR3 coding sequence is TGTGCCAGCAGCGCCCGTCAGGGGAGCTCCTACAATGAGCAGTTCTTC.

This clonotype has just a few counts. This chain links TRBV5-1 with TRBJ1-5; unclear D gene. Trimming removed 4 bases from V and 3 bases from J, with 14 bases in between. The CDR3 is made up of 15 amino acids. Germline lookup yields CDR1 SGHRS and CDR2 YFSETQ. CDR3 DNA: TGCGCCAGCAGCCCCCGGCCGGGGTTCAATCAGCCCCAGCATTTT. Residues: CASSPRPGFNQPQHF.

This clonotype was observed a handful of times. The chain is built from TRBV27 and TRBJ1-6, with 8 nucleotides matching TRBD1. V was pared by 3 bases and J by 9 bases, with 4 bases of the junction left unmatched. Germline values: CDR1 MNHEY, CDR2 SMNVEV (reference sequence). The CDR3 sequence is 14 residues long. This chain's CDR3 is CASSFPGGGSPLHF. As DNA, the CDR3 is TGTGCCAGCAGTTTCCCAGGGGGCGGTTCACCCCTCCACTTT.

Comments on this clonotype: With a much larger clone just one base away, this may be a read error. The V call is TRBV6-5, the J call TRBJ1-1; no clear D gene. V lost 5 bases, J lost 4 bases, and 11 bases lay in between. CDR3 length: 13 residues. CDR1 and CDR2 (germline): MNHEY, SVGAGI. The CDR3 DNA follows: TGTGCCAGCAGTACGTCATGGGGCACTGAAGCTTTCTTT. Protein sequence: CASSTSWGTEAFF.

The V and J genes are TRBV20-1 and TRBJ2-7; 7 bases line up with TRBD2. Germline CDR1 is DFQATT and CDR2 is SNEGSKA (reference sequence). The CDR3 covers 14 residues. V trimming: 3 bases; J trimming: 2 bases; junction bases outside the gene matches: 7. CDR3 loop: CSASGAGETYEQYF. The CDR3 DNA reads as TGCAGTGCTAGTGGCGCGGGAGAGACCTACGAGCAGTACTTC.

The DNA for the CDR3 is TGTGCCAGTCTTCGGGGACAGGGGATCTATGGCTACACCTTC. Its translation: CASLRGQGIYGYTF. The chain has TRBV19 and TRBJ1-2; TRBD1 matches at 10 bases. Germline lookup yields CDR1 LNHDA and CDR2 SQIVND (reference sequence). The CDR3 extends over 14 amino acids. The junction had 7 bases not matched to a gene; V was cut back by 8 bases and J by 4 bases.

The V and J genes are TRBV20-1 and TRBJ1-1; D is perhaps TRBD1 (5 bases). The CDR3 totals 14 residues. In germline, CDR1 is DFQATT, CDR2 SNEGSKA (reference sequence). The V end lost 0 bases, the J end lost 10 bases, and 18 bases lay between the germline ends. In DNA, the CDR3 is TGCAGTGCTAGAGATATTTCAGGGTATGTTGGAGCTTTCTTT. This sequence encodes CSARDISGYVGAFF.

This clonotype was seen at least ten times. CDR3 DNA sequence: TGTGCCAGCAGTACTAGGACGGGAGAAGCCAAAAACATTCAGTACTTC. This translates into CASSTRTGEAKNIQYF. This chain links TRBV12-3 or TRBV12-4 with TRBJ2-4; tentative D call: TRBD2 (6 bases). This CDR3 has 16 residues. Trimming pared 5 bases from V and 0 bases from J, leaving 14 bases between.

The V call is TRBV3-1, the J call TRBJ1-1; the D is unclear. The length of the CDR3 is 14 residues. Germline V gene data show CDR1 as LGHDT and CDR2 as YNNKEL (reference sequence). Trimming cost V 5 bases and J 0 bases, with 10 bases left between them. The CDR3 protein is CASSSAIMNTEAFF. CDR3 nucleotide sequence: TGTGCCAGCAGCTCGGCGATCATGAACACTGAAGCTTTCTTT.

This clonotype was detected only once. The V and J genes are TRBV7-3 and TRBJ2-6, with TRBD1 as a possible D gene (6 bases). Trimming cost V 2 bases and J 2 bases, with 7 bases left between them. CDR3 size: 15 residues. Germline V lookup: CDR1 SGHTA, CDR2 FQGTGA. The CDR3 region is CASSLRTAGANVLTF. The CDR3 nucleotides are TGTGCCAGCAGCTTACGGACAGCTGGGGCCAACGTCCTGACTTTC.

The chain is built from TRBV2 and TRBJ1-1, with D unresolved. V was pared by 8 bases and J by 4 bases, with 23 bases between. The germline V gene encodes CDR1 SNHLY and CDR2 FYNNEI. The CDR3 extends over 16 amino acids. The DNA of the CDR3 is TGTGCCAGCCTACCCCGCCAGGCCTCGCCAGGCACTGAAGCTTTCTTT. This gives the protein CASLPRQASPGTEAFF.

J is TRBJ1-1 and V is TRBV9; D possibly corresponds to TRBD1 (5 bases). The V and J ends lost 6 bases and 4 bases respectively, with 13 bases between them. CDR1 is SGDLS and CDR2 is YYNGEE in the germline V gene. This CDR3 contains 13 residues. The CDR3 DNA follows: TGTGCCAGCACCGGGGGGGGTGGCACTGAAGCTTTCTTT. It yields the protein CASTGGGGTEAFF.

This clonotype turned up a few times. This chain uses TRBV28 with TRBJ1-3; tentatively, D is TRBD1 (6 bases). The V and J ends lost 6 bases and 2 bases respectively, with 11 bases between them. The CDR3 runs 14 residues. CDR1 and CDR2 from the germline V gene are MDHEN and SYDVKM. For the CDR3, the DNA is TGTGCCAGCAGGGGTCGACAGGCTGGAAACACCATATATTTT. Translating gives CASRGRQAGNTIYF.

This clonotype was seen many times. This sequence joins TRBV6-2 or TRBV6-3 and TRBJ1-3; D might be TRBD1 (6 bases). The V end lost 2 bases, the J end lost 7 bases, and 12 bases lay between the germline ends. In germline, CDR1 is MNHEY, CDR2 SVGEGT. The CDR3 contains 14 residues. CDR3 sequence (DNA): TGTGCCAGCAGTTACGGCTGGGACAAGAACACCATATATTTT. Encoded protein: CASSYGWDKNTIYF.

This clonotype was seen only a few times. The chain uses TRBV20-1 and TRBJ1-5; tentative D call: TRBD1 (6 bases). The V gene's germline CDR1 is DFQATT and CDR2 SNEGSKA (reference sequence). The germline V and J ends were trimmed by 4 bases and 5 bases, with 12 bases remaining between them. The CDR3 is made up of 13 amino acids. The CDR3 sequence: CSATLDSDQPQHF. Written as DNA, the CDR3 is TGCAGTGCTACCCTGGACAGCGATCAGCCCCAGCATTTT.